The T cell receptor beta chain described here comes from a study of blood T cell repertoires in COVID-19. Study background: PBMCs, B-cell-depleted T cells, or T cells provided the cDNA or gDNA that made up the material.

How the authors handled the data: Cell counts per sample came from amplifying reference gene primers. Sequencing was performed with immunoSEQ multiplex PCR; in TCRdb, only in-frame clones are kept and a portion is missing. V and J calls plus clone size are reproduced from that table; the DNA served to infer D and trimming. The table has about 130,000 clones, around 76% seen once; the top ten hold approximately 5.7%. This TCR came from a man in his 60s with acute or convalescent COVID-19. Sample: peripheral blood.

CDR3 sequence (DNA): TGTGCCAGCAGCGAGCGGGAGACCTACAATGAGCAGTTCTTC. This encodes CASSERETYNEQFF. This rearrangement joins TRBV3-1 (or the pseudogene TRBV3-2) to TRBJ2-1; TRBD2 matches 8 bases. This CDR3 has 14 residues. The junction had 2 bases not matched to a gene; V was cut back by 5 bases and J by 2 bases. The germline V gene encodes CDR1 LGHDT and CDR2 YNNKEL (reference sequence).